The 27 T cell receptor beta chains below were found in one sample sequenced in a study of blood T cell repertoires in COVID-19. Some clones are missing from TCRdb's copy, which holds only in-frame ones; the method was immunoSEQ multiplex PCR. The sample consists of tens of thousands of clones, around 82% of them appearing once. The sample consisted of peripheral blood. These TCRs come from an elderly woman with acute or convalescent COVID-19.

V and J are TRBV15 and TRBJ2-3; D gene unclear. There are 13 residues in the CDR3. V shed 2 bases and J shed 4 bases, with 7 bases lying between them. Germline values: CDR1 LNHNV, CDR2 YYDKDF (reference sequence). The CDR3 region has the DNA TGTGCCACCAGCAGACCCTTCTCAGATACGCAGTATTTT. It yields the protein CATSRPFSDTQYF.

This clone was seen just once. The chain uses TRBV12-3 or TRBV12-4 and TRBJ1-6; D gene uncertain. Trimming left V 3 bases short and J 8 bases short, with 8 bases between. CDR3 length: 13 residues. In DNA, the CDR3 is TGTGCCAGCAGTTTTAGAGAGGATTCACCCCTCCACTTT. Translation gives CASSFREDSPLHF.

There are a few counts of this clone. V usage is TRBV5-6 and J usage is TRBJ1-5, with D possibly being TRBD1 (5 bases). V lost 6 bases and J 7 bases, leaving 17 bases between the germline ends. This CDR3 is 14 amino acids long. Germline CDR1 reads SGHDT; CDR2 reads YYEEEE. The CDR3 nucleotides read TGTGCCAGCAACCTGGGGGGAAGTAAGCAGCCCCAGCATTTT. This translates into CASNLGGSKQPQHF.

This sequence joins TRBV6-5 and TRBJ1-6, with D possibly matching TRBD1 (5 bases). This CDR3 is built from 15 residues. The V and J ends lost 5 bases and 7 bases respectively, with 15 bases between them. The germline V gene has CDR1 MNHEY and CDR2 SVGAGI. In DNA, the CDR3 is TGTGCCAGCAGTACCTCGGAGGGACCCAATTCACCCCTCCACTTT. Protein sequence: CASSTSEGPNSPLHF.

The chain carries TRBV7-8 and TRBJ1-2, with a weak D call TRBD1 (5 bases). The V end lost 5 bases, the J end lost 4 bases, and 20 bases lay between the germline ends. The CDR3 has 16 residues. Germline V lookup: CDR1 SGHVS, CDR2 FQNEAQ. The CDR3, as DNA: TGTGCCAGCAGCCTTGCAGGGTTACCCTCCCTCTATGGCTACACCTTC. Amino acids: CASSLAGLPSLYGYTF. Full variable domain (outside the CDR3, taken from reference TRBV7-8 and TRBJ1-2): GAGVSQSPRYKVAKRGQDVALRCDPISGHVSLFWYQQALGQGPEFLTYFQNEAQLDKSGLPSDRFFAERPEGSVSTLKIQRTQQEDSAVYLCASSLAGLPSLYGYTFGSGTRLTVV.

The chain carries TRBV5-4 and TRBJ1-2, with D tentatively TRBD1 (5 bases). CDR1 is SGHNT and CDR2 is YYREEE in the germline V gene (reference sequence). The CDR3 contains 13 residues. The ends were cut back, 0 bases at V and 4 bases at J, with 7 bases in the middle. CDR3 loop: CASSLEGLYGYTF. The CDR3 DNA reads TGTGCCAGCAGCTTGGAGGGGCTCTATGGCTACACCTTC.

The chain uses TRBV7-2 and TRBJ2-1; weak D call: TRBD1 (7 bases). The V end was cut by 3 bases, the J end by 6 bases, with 9 bases between. CDR3 size: 13 residues. Germline loops: CDR1 SGHTA, CDR2 FQGNSA. CDR3 in DNA: TGTGCCAGCAGCTTCCAGGGGGGCAATGAGCAGTTCTTC. Translated, it gives CASSFQGGNEQFF.

This sequence joins TRBV7-9 and TRBJ2-1, with TRBD2 matching over 9 bases. With 5 bases clipped from V and 4 bases from J, the junction kept 6 bases outside the gene matches. The CDR3 length is 15 residues. CDR1 is SEHNR, CDR2 FQNEAQ, per germline (reference sequence). The CDR3 sequence is CASSDSGRNYNEQFF. DNA for the CDR3: TGTGCCAGCAGCGACAGCGGGAGGAATTACAATGAGCAGTTCTTC.

The chain combines TRBV30 with TRBJ2-1; possible D gene TRBD1, 5 bases. Trimming removed 4 bases from V and 7 bases from J, with 14 bases in between. Germline CDR1 reads GTSNPN; CDR2 reads SVGIG (reference sequence). CDR3 length: 13 residues. Here the CDR3 DNA reads TGTGCCTGGAATTCCCGACAGCCTAATGAGCAGTTCTTC. This sequence encodes CAWNSRQPNEQFF.

The rearrangement joins TRBV11-2 to TRBJ2-7, with D possibly being TRBD2 (6 bases). V lost 1 base to trimming and J lost 3 bases, with 10 bases between them. Germline-derived CDR1 and CDR2 are SGHAT and FQNNGV. The CDR3 is 14 amino acids. The CDR3 here is CASSLGGLDYEQYF. CDR3 bases: TGTGCCAGCAGCTTAGGGGGACTCGACTACGAGCAGTACTTC. Full variable domain (outside the CDR3, taken from reference TRBV11-2 and TRBJ2-7): EAGVAQSPRYKIIEKRQSVAFWCNPISGHATLYWYQQILGQGPKLLIQFQNNGVVDDSQLPKDRFSAERLKGVDSTLKIQPAKLEDSAVYLCASSLGGLDYEQYFGPGTRLTVT.

This chain uses TRBV19 with TRBJ2-5; D gene ambiguous. Germline V gene sequence: CDR1 LNHDA, CDR2 SQIVND (reference sequence). V dropped 1 base and J dropped 5 bases, with 11 bases sitting between them. The CDR3 length is 14 residues. The CDR3 sequence: CASSIGSPRETQYF. The DNA of the CDR3 is TGTGCCAGTAGTATAGGATCTCCTCGGGAGACCCAGTACTTC.

This chain links TRBV5-3 with TRBJ1-3; maybe TRBD1 (6 bases). TRBV5-3 is an ORF; its function is uncertain. With 4 bases removed from V and 0 bases from J, the gap between germline ends came to 11 bases. The CDR3 runs 15 residues. In nucleotides, the CDR3 is TGTGCCAGAAGCAGGGACACATTCTCTGGAAACACCATATATTTT. Translated: CARSRDTFSGNTIYF.

In this sample, this clone turned up once. V is TRBV24-1 and J is TRBJ2-7; possibly TRBD2 for D (6 bases). Germline CDR1 KGHDR, CDR2 SFDVKD. This CDR3 is built from 15 residues. The ends were cut back, 2 bases at V and 0 bases at J, with 10 bases in the middle. The CDR3 DNA sequence: TGTGCCACCAGTGATTCGTCAGCGGGCTCCTACGAGCAGTACTTC. The encoded protein is CATSDSSAGSYEQYF.

V is TRBV12-5 and J is TRBJ2-5; D is unresolved. Per the germline V gene, CDR1 is LGHNT and CDR2 is FRNRAP. The CDR3 consists of 13 residues. V was trimmed by 4 bases and J by 2 bases, leaving 8 bases between them. CDR3 sequence reads: CASGSLAQETQYF. The CDR3 region has the DNA TGTGCTAGTGGTTCCTTGGCTCAAGAGACCCAGTACTTC.

This sequence joins TRBV4-1 and TRBJ2-1; D gene uncertain. The CDR3 spans 14 residues. CDR1 and CDR2 (germline): MGHRA, YSYEKL. Deletions cut 0 bases from V and 4 bases from J, with 7 bases between. CDR3 sequence (DNA): TGCGCCAGCAGCCAAGAGAGTAGATACAATGAGCAGTTCTTC. Translating it yields CASSQESRYNEQFF.

The chain has TRBV2 and TRBJ2-6; 7 positions match TRBD1. Germline-derived CDR1 and CDR2 are SNHLY and FYNNEI. Trimming cost V 6 bases and J 2 bases; bases outside gene matches: 10. CDR3 length: 17 amino acids. Here the CDR3 reads CASSYNDRAAGANVLTF. The CDR3 DNA sequence: TGTGCCAGCAGCTATAATGACAGGGCGGCTGGGGCCAACGTCCTGACTTTC.

The chain is built from TRBV3-1 (or the pseudogene TRBV3-2) and TRBJ2-1; maybe TRBD2 (5 bases). This CDR3 spans 12 amino acids. The V gene lost 3 bases and the J gene lost 6 bases, with 6 bases spanning the gap. Germline-derived CDR1 and CDR2 are LGHDT and YNNKEL (reference sequence). CDR3 in DNA: TGTGCCAGCAGCCAGAGGGTCAATGAGCAGTTCTTC. This translates into CASSQRVNEQFF.

In this sample, this clone turned up a few times. V usage is TRBV30 and J usage is TRBJ1-1; D is perhaps TRBD1 (5 bases). The V and J ends lost 0 bases and 5 bases respectively, with 22 bases between them. Germline lookup yields CDR1 GTSNPN and CDR2 SVGIG (reference sequence). This CDR3 is 17 amino acids long. CDR3 DNA sequence: TGTGCCTGGAGTGTACCGCGAGCTCGGGGAGGGGAGACTGAAGCTTTCTTT. It yields the protein CAWSVPRARGGETEAFF.

The chain couples TRBV5-4 to TRBJ1-1; D is ambiguous. This CDR3 is 16 amino acids long. Germline V gene data show CDR1 as SGHNT and CDR2 as YYREEE (reference sequence). Trimming left V 0 bases short and J 0 bases short, with 12 bases between. The CDR3 DNA reads TGTGCCAGCAGCTTGGAAGGTGGGAGGTTGAACACTGAAGCTTTCTTT. It codes for CASSLEGGRLNTEAFF.

V usage is TRBV7-9 and J usage is TRBJ2-1; D is possibly TRBD1 (5 bases). Germline V gene data show CDR1 as SEHNR and CDR2 as FQNEAQ (reference sequence). The CDR3 runs 13 residues. Trimming took off 5 bases at V and 4 bases at J, with 9 bases between the two ends. CDR3 sequence (DNA): TGTGCCAGCAGCGCGACAGAGTACAATGAGCAGTTCTTC. It yields the protein CASSATEYNEQFF.

This chain joins TRBV6-5 and TRBJ2-1; D may be TRBD2 (6 bases). Germline assignment: CDR1 MNHEY and CDR2 SVGAGI. Trimming stripped 0 bases from V and 8 bases from J, with 11 bases between. The CDR3 covers 14 residues. Here the CDR3 DNA reads TGTGCCAGCAGTTACTCTACCCGGGGGTATGAGCAGTTCTTC. Amino acids: CASSYSTRGYEQFF.

The genes are TRBV2 and TRBJ1-2; possible D gene TRBD1, 6 bases. Germline assignment: CDR1 SNHLY and CDR2 FYNNEI. The CDR3 is 13 residues long. V was pared by 7 bases and J by 2 bases, with 11 bases between. For the CDR3, the DNA is TGTGCCAGCACCGCCGACAGGAACTATGGCTACACCTTC. Its translation is CASTADRNYGYTF.

The sample holds a few counts of this clone. J is TRBJ2-5 and V is TRBV12-5; tentative D call: TRBD2 (6 bases). Trimming pared 6 bases from V and 2 bases from J, leaving 10 bases between. The CDR3 length is 13 residues. CDR1 and CDR2 (germline): LGHNT, FRNRAP. Here the CDR3 reads CASGTRGQETQYF. As DNA, the CDR3 is TGTGCTAGTGGGACTCGGGGGCAAGAGACCCAGTACTTC.

This clone ranks as medium-sized (0.01 to 0.1%). This chain links TRBV2 with TRBJ2-7; D might be TRBD1 (5 bases). The CDR3 covers 12 residues. Per the germline V gene, CDR1 is SNHLY and CDR2 is FYNNEI. The germline V and J ends were trimmed by 8 bases and 3 bases, with 11 bases remaining between them. The DNA of the CDR3 is TGTGCCAGCCTCCAAGGGGACTACGAGCAGTACTTC. Translated, it gives CASLQGDYEQYF. Full variable domain (rest looked up from reference TRBV2 and TRBJ2-7): EPEVTQTPSHQVTQMGQEVILRCVPISNHLYFYWYRQILGQKVEFLVSFYNNEISEKSEIFDDQFSVERPDGSNFTLKIRSTKLEDSAMYFCASLQGDYEQYFGPGTRLTVT.

This sequence joins TRBV18 and TRBJ2-5; the D gene is possibly TRBD2 (6 bases). The germline V gene has CDR1 KGHSH and CDR2 LQKENI. The CDR3 covers 13 residues. The germline V and J ends were trimmed by 3 bases and 4 bases, with 9 bases remaining between them. The CDR3 sequence is CASSPQRVETQYF. Written as DNA, the CDR3 is TGTGCCAGCTCACCCCAGCGGGTAGAGACCCAGTACTTC.

J is TRBJ1-5 and V is TRBV5-1, with no clear D. The CDR3 loop spans 15 amino acids. Germline V gene lookup returns CDR1 SGHRS and CDR2 YFSETQ. V lost 4 bases and J 0 bases, leaving 11 bases between the germline ends. CDR3 sequence (DNA): TGCGCCAGCAGCCCGGGAGGTTATAGCAATCAGCCCCAGCATTTT. Protein: CASSPGGYSNQPQHF.

This clone was seen a handful of times. The rearrangement uses TRBV25-1 and TRBJ2-1, with D possibly being TRBD1 (6 bases). This CDR3 spans 15 amino acids. Trimming shortened V by 4 bases and J by 6 bases, and 16 bases separated the two germline ends. Germline V gene sequence: CDR1 MGHDK, CDR2 SYGVNS. CDR3 protein: CASSATQGWGNEQFF. DNA of the CDR3: TGTGCCAGCAGTGCAACACAGGGTTGGGGCAATGAGCAGTTCTTC.